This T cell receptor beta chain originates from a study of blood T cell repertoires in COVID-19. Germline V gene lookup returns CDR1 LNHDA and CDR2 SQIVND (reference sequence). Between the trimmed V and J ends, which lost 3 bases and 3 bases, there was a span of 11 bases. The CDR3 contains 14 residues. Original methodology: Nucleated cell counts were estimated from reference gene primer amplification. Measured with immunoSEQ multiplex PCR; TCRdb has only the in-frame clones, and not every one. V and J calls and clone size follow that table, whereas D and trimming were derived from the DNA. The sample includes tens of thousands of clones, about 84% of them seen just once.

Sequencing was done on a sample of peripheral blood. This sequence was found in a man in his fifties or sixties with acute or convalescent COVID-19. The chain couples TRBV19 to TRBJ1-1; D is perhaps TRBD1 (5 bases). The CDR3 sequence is CASSIQGWDTEAFF. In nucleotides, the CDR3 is TGTGCCAGTAGTATCCAGGGTTGGGACACTGAAGCTTTCTTT. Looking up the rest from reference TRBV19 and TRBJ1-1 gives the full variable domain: DGGITQSPKYLFRKEGQNVTLSCEQNLNHDAMYWYRQDPGQGLRLIYYSQIVNDFQKGDIAEGYSVSREKKESFPLTVTSAQKNPTAFYLCASSIQGWDTEAFFGQGTRLTVV.